This T cell receptor (beta chain) appears in the sequencing data of a study of blood T cell repertoires in COVID-19. Repertoires were generated with immunoSEQ multiplex PCR, while TCRdb's copy carries only in-frame clones and drops some. This table holds around 300,000 clones, approximately 83% found once. Losses at the gene ends were 5 bases for V and 10 bases for J; bases not matched to a gene: 15. The CDR3 covers 15 residues. Germline CDR1 reads LNHDA; CDR2 reads SQIVND (reference sequence). The source is a woman in her 70s with acute or convalescent COVID-19. The chain employs TRBV19 and TRBJ1-1; TRBD1 matches 8 bases. The sequenced sample consisted of peripheral blood. In DNA form, the CDR3 reads TGTGCCAGTAGTGGACGACAGGGGACCCCCCTCCGAGCTTTCTTT. It specifies CASSGRQGTPLRAFF.